This T cell receptor (beta chain) is drawn from a study of Tregs in tolerant kidney transplant recipients. A word on this clone: The antigen remains unidentified.

Profiled with immunoSEQ multiplex PCR; TCRdb holds only in-frame clones, not every one. The sample has just under 65,000 clones; roughly 98% are singletons. Study results and caveats: Expanding Tregs on activated donor B cells appeared to best identify donor-specific TCRbeta clones.

The ends lost 5 bases at V and 3 bases at J; junction bases unmatched: 7. The germline V gene has CDR1 MNHNY and CDR2 SVGAGI (reference sequence). The CDR3 spans 14 residues. The TCR originated in a human donor who received a combined kidney and bone marrow transplant. Sequences were derived from Tregs from blood, sampled before the transplant. This chain connects TRBV6-6 to TRBJ2-7; 7 bases fit TRBD2. The CDR3 nucleotides read TGTGCCAGCAGTGACACGGGAGGAGGCTACGAGCAGTACTTC. Translating gives CASSDTGGGYEQYF.